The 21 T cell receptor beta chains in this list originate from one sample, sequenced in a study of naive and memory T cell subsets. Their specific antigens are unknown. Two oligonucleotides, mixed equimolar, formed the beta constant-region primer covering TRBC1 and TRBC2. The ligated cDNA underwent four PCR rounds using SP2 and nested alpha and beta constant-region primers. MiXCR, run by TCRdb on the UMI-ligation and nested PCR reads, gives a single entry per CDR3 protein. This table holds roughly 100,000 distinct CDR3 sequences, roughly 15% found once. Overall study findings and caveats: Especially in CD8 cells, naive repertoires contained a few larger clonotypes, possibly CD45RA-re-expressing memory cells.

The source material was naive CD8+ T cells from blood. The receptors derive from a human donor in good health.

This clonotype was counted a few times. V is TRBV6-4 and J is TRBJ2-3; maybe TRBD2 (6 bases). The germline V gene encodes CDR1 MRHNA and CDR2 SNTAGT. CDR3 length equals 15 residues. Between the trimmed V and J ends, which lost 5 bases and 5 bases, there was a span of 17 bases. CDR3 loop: CASSNPGLRVDTQYF. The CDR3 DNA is TGTGCCAGCAGTAATCCGGGACTCCGGGTAGATACGCAGTATTTT.

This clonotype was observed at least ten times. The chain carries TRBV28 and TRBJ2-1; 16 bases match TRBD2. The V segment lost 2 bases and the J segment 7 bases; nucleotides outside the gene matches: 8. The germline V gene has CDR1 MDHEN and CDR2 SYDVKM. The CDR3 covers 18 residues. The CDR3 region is CASSLRDPGLAGGNEQFF. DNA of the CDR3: TGTGCCAGCAGTTTACGTGACCCGGGACTAGCGGGGGGGAATGAGCAGTTCTTC.

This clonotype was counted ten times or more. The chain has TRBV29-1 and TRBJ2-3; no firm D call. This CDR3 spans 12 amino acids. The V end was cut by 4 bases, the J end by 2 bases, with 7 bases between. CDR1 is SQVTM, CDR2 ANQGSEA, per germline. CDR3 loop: CSVVGYTDTQYF. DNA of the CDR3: TGCAGCGTTGTAGGGTACACAGATACGCAGTATTTT.

The CDR3 protein is CASSWGQNTGELFF. As DNA, the CDR3 is TGTGCCAGCAGTTGGGGACAGAACACCGGGGAGCTGTTTTTT. The J gene is TRBJ2-2, the V gene TRBV28; D may be TRBD1 (6 bases). CDR1 and CDR2 (germline): MDHEN, SYDVKM. The CDR3 sequence is 14 residues long. The V end lost 4 bases, the J end lost 1 base, and 7 bases lay between the germline ends.

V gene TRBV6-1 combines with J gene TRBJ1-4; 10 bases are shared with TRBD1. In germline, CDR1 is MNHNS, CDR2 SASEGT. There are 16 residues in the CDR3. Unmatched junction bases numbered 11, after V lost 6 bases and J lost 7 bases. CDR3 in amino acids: CASSRLDRGIFEKLFF. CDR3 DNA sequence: TGTGCCAGCAGCAGATTGGACAGGGGGATATTTGAAAAACTGTTTTTT.

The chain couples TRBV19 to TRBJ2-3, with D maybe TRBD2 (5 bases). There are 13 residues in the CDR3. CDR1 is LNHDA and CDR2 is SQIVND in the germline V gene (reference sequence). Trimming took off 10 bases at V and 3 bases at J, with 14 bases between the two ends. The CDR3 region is CATEEEWTDTQYF. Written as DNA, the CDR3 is TGTGCCACCGAGGAGGAATGGACAGATACGCAGTATTTT.

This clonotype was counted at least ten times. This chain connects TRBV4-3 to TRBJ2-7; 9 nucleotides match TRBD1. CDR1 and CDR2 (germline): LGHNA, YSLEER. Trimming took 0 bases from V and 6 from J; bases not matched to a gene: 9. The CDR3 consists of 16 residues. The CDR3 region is CASSQDSVRDRVEQYF. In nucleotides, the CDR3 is TGCGCCAGCAGCCAAGATTCGGTCCGGGACAGGGTCGAGCAGTACTTC.

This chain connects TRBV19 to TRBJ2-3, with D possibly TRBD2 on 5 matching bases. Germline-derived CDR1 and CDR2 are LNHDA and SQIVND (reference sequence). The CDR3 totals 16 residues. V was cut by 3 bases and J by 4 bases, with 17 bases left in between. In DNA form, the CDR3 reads TGTGCCAGTAGTATCCACACTGCGGGCCCCGCAGATACGCAGTATTTT. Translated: CASSIHTAGPADTQYF.

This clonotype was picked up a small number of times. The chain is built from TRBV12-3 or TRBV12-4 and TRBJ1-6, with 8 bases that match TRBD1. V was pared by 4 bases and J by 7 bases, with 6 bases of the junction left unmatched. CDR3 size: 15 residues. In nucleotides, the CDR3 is TGTGCCAGCAGTTCAGAGACAGGGGCGAATTCACCCCTCCACTTT. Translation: CASSSETGANSPLHF.

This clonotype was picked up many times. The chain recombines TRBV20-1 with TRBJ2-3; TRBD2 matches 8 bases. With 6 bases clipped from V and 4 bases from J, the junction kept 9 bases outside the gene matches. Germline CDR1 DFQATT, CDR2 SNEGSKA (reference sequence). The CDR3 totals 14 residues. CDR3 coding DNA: TGCAGTGCCCCCGGACTAGCAGTTCCAGATACGCAGTATTTT. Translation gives CSAPGLAVPDTQYF.

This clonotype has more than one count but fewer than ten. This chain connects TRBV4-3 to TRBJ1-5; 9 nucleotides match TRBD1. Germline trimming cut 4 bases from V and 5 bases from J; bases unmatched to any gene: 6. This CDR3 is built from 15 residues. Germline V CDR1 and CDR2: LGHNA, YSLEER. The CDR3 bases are TGCGCCAGCAGCCCAGGGACAGGGCGGTATCAGCCCCAGCATTTT. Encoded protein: CASSPGTGRYQPQHF.

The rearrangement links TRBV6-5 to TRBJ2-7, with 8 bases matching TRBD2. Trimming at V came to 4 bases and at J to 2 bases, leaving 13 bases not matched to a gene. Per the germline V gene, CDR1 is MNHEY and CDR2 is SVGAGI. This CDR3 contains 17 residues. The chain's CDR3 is CASSSRRNAGGAYEQYF. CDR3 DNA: TGTGCCAGCAGTTCCCGCCGGAATGCGGGAGGCGCCTACGAGCAGTACTTC.

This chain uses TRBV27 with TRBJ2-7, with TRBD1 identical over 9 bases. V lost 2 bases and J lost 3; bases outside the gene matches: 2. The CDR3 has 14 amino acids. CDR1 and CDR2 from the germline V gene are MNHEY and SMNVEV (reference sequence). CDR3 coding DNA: TGTGCCAGCAGTTTAGAGACAGGGGGCTACGAGCAGTACTTC. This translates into CASSLETGGYEQYF.

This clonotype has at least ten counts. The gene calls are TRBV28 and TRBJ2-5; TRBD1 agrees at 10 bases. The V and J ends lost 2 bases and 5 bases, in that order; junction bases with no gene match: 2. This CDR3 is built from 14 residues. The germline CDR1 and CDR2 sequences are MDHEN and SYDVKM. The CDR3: CASSLGQGVETQYF. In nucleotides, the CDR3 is TGTGCCAGCAGTTTAGGACAGGGGGTTGAGACCCAGTACTTC.

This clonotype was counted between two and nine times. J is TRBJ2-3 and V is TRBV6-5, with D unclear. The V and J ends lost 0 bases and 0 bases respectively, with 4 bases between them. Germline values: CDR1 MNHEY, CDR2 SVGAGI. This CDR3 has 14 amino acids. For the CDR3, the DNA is TGTGCCAGCAGTTACTCTCAGAGCACAGATACGCAGTATTTT. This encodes CASSYSQSTDTQYF.

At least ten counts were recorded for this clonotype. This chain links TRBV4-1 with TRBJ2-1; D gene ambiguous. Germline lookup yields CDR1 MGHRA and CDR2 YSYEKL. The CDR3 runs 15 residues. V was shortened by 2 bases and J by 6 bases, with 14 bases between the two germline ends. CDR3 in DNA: TGCGCCAGCAGCCAATACCTCCAGACCGGCAATGAGCAGTTCTTC. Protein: CASSQYLQTGNEQFF.

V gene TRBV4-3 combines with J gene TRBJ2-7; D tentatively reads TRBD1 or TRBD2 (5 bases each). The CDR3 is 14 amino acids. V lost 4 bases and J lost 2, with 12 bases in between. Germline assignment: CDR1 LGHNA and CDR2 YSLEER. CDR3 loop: CASSPGTEAYEQYF. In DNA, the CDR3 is TGCGCCAGCAGCCCTGGGACCGAAGCCTACGAGCAGTACTTC.

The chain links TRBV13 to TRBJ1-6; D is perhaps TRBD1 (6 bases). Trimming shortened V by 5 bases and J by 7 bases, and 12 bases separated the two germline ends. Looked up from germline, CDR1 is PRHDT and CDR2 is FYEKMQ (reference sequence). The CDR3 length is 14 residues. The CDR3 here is CASSPGTYNSPLHF. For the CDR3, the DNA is TGTGCCAGCAGCCCCGGGACATACAATTCACCCCTCCACTTT.

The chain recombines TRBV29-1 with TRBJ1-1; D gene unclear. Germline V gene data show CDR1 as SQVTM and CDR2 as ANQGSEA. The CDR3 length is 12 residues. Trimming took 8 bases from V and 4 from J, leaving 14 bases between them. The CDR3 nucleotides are TGCAGCAGCCATAAGGGTGTCACTGAAGCTTTCTTT. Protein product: CSSHKGVTEAFF.

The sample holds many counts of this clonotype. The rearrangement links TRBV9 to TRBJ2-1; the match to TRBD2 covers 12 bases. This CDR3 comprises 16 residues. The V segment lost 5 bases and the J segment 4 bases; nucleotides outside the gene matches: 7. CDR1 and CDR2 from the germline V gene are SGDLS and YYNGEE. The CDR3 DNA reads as TGTGCCAGCAGTAAAACTAGCGGGAGGAGGTACAATGAGCAGTTCTTC. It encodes CASSKTSGRRYNEQFF.

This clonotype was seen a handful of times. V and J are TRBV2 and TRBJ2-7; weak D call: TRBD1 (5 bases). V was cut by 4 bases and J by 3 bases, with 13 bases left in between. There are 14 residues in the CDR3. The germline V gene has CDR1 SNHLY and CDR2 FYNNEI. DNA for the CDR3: TGTGCCAGCAGTGGGTGGACACCGAACTACGAGCAGTACTTC. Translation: CASSGWTPNYEQYF.